This entry lists 9 T cell receptor beta chains sequenced from one sample in a study of T cell clusters in autoimmune cytopenias. TRB rearrangements were amplified by touch-down multiplex PCR with mixed TRB-A/B primers. With the multiplex PCR reads reprocessed, TCRdb shows one record per CDR3 protein and no DNA. The sample table includes approximately 8,800 distinct CDR3 sequences. TRB was amplified from roughly 270 ng of peripheral blood genomic DNA per sample. The sample consisted of peripheral blood. The receptor set was obtained from a human donor with an autoimmune cytopenia or autoimmune hepatitis (not recorded which).

This sequence joins TRBV6-1 and TRBJ1-1. Germline V gives CDR1 MNHNS, CDR2 SASEGT. The CDR3 spans 13 residues. Here the CDR3 reads CASSLREGLKAFF.

CDR3 sequence reads: CASSRIQGSDYGYTF. The V call is TRBV11-2, the J call TRBJ1-2; the D call of TRBD1 rests on TCRdb alone, since no DNA is present to check it. This CDR3 is 15 amino acids long. CDR1 and CDR2 from the germline V gene are SGHAT and FQNNGV. Variable domain in full (rest from reference TRBV11-2 and TRBJ1-2): EAGVAQSPRYKIIEKRQSVAFWCNPISGHATLYWYQQILGQGPKLLIQFQNNGVVDDSQLPKDRFSAERLKGVDSTLKIQPAKLEDSAVYLCASSRIQGSDYGYTFGSGTRLTVV.

CDR3: CAISGGGAYGSYEQYF. The V call is TRBV6-5, the J call TRBJ2-7; TCRdb names TRBD2, which stays unverified in the absence of DNA. CDR1 is MNHEY and CDR2 is SVGAGI in the germline V gene. The CDR3 has 16 residues.

V is TRBV27 and J is TRBJ1-5. This CDR3 has 13 amino acids. Looked up from germline, CDR1 is MNHEY and CDR2 is SMNVEV (reference sequence). This CDR3 is CASSLSLNQPQHF.

Judged by frequency, this clonotype is medium-sized. The CDR3 reads CASSYLGGWDGYTF. V gene TRBV6-5 combines with J gene TRBJ1-2; the D gene TCRdb calls, TRBD1, cannot be checked with no DNA. Germline assignment: CDR1 MNHEY and CDR2 SVGAGI. This CDR3 has 14 amino acids.

The rearrangement joins TRBV24-1 to TRBJ2-7; TCRdb gives TRBD1 as the D gene, but with no DNA this cannot be confirmed. The CDR3 is 13 residues long. Germline CDR1 reads KGHDR; CDR2 reads SFDVKD. The CDR3 here is CATGGSDTKEQYF.

The chain has TRBV6-1 and TRBJ2-7; the TCRdb D gene call, TRBD1, has no DNA to confirm it. The length of the CDR3 is 14 residues. Germline V lookup: CDR1 MNHNS, CDR2 SASEGT. CDR3 sequence reads: CASSRMEGADEQYF.

The chain carries TRBV27 and TRBJ1-2. Germline V gene lookup returns CDR1 MNHEY and CDR2 SMNVEV (reference sequence). The CDR3 runs to 11 residues. The CDR3 reads CASSPNYGYTF.

The chain combines TRBV30 with TRBJ2-5; TCRdb lists TRBD2, though no DNA is available to test this call. The germline CDR1 and CDR2 sequences are GTSNPN and SVGIG (reference sequence). This CDR3 contains 11 residues. CDR3 sequence: CAWNEGETQYF.